This TCR beta chain was identified during a study of cytomegalovirus exposure and HLA in healthy donors. Germline V gives CDR1 SGHTA, CDR2 FQGTGA. V shed 2 bases and J shed 7 bases, with 11 bases lying between them. The CDR3 totals 13 residues. PCR primers comprised 60 Vbeta and 13 Jbeta primers. Data came from immunoSEQ multiplex PCR; TCRdb stores just in-frame clones and leaves some out. The sample includes around 150,000 clones. Sequencing input: PBMCs. The chain combines TRBV7-3 with TRBJ1-1; D possibly corresponds to TRBD1 (6 bases). This sequence originates from a woman aged 55-70 years in good health and CMV-seronegative. This chain's CDR3 is CASSLAGEGEAFF. The CDR3 coding sequence is TGTGCCAGCAGCTTAGCAGGGGAGGGTGAAGCTTTCTTT.